This is a list of T cell receptor beta chains from one sample in a study of blood T cells in healthy people across ages. Each CDR3 protein is one row after TCRdb ran MiXCR on the 5' RACE reads. The sample carries 590,000 or so distinct CDR3 sequences, around 31% recorded once. The sample consisted of blood. These TCRs come from a woman older than 75 in good health. Both conserved end residues are trimmed from each CDR3. Each record gives: V gene, J gene, CDR3 protein.

TRBV4-2	TRBJ2-2	ASSQVRIADTGELF
TRBV6-6	TRBJ1-1	ASSYGIGNMNTEAF
TRBV11-1	-	ASSSDRGRETQY
TRBV29-1	TRBJ2-7	SVEARGLGEQY
TRBV30	TRBJ2-7	AWSPGLARSYEQY
TRBV29-1	TRBJ2-5	SLIAETGQY
TRBV5-1	TRBJ2-1	ASSLAGFLRDEQF
TRBV12-3/TRBV12-4	TRBJ2-2	ASRSTGTGGAGELF
TRBV6-5	TRBJ2-1	ASSWQGAGWETQV
TRBV30	TRBJ2-1	AWGQVRGGSEQF
TRBV6-6	TRBJ1-2	ASGKGTNYGYT
TRBV21-1	TRBJ2-1	ASSKVRTGGGGATYNEQF
TRBV15	TRBJ1-5	ATSRDLGAGVRGNQPQH
TRBV7-9	TRBJ2-4	ASSLPREAKNIQY
TRBV20-1	TRBJ1-2	SARVYNGPNYGYT
TRBV21-1	TRBJ1-2	ASSYREHGYT
TRBV24-1	TRBJ2-1	ATSERQRREQF
TRBV12-3/TRBV12-4	TRBJ2-1	ASSPRSWEQF
TRBV20-1	TRBJ1-1	SSDRVDTEAF
TRBV6-2/TRBV6-3	TRBJ1-5	ASSYSADSNQPQH
TRBV6-1	TRBJ2-3	ANSALTSGAYGTDTQY
TRBV6-1	TRBJ2-7	ASSEGQGSYEQY
TRBV20-1	TRBJ2-7	SARPLASGVSYEQY
TRBV20-1	TRBJ2-5	SALRGETQY
TRBV4-3	TRBJ1-1	ASSQDPQNTEAF
TRBV7-2	TRBJ2-7	ASSLVVSGDYEQY
TRBV6-6	TRBJ2-5	ASSYSGAEGSKETQY
TRBV7-3	TRBJ1-2	ASSLDPNYGYT
TRBV18	TRBJ2-2	ASSPLTWDSTGELF
TRBV4-2	TRBJ2-1	ASSQEREPYNEQF
TRBV9	TRBJ1-6	ASSGGEGGNSPLH
TRBV10-3	TRBJ1-1	AISVVPGMNTEAF
TRBV5-1	TRBJ1-4	ASSLTGIEKLF
TRBV9	TRBJ2-1	ASSVEGSGGSWNEQF
TRBV4-3	TRBJ1-2	ASSQDSVKGGRRDGYT
TRBV6-2/TRBV6-3	TRBJ1-5	ASSYGDNQPQH
TRBV5-1	TRBJ2-5	ASRPGVQETQY
TRBV7-9	TRBJ2-5	ASSPGLAGGGETQY
TRBV5-1	TRBJ2-7	ASSLAGRALDEQY
TRBV7-9	TRBJ2-7	ASSLVVLSSTYEQY
TRBV7-2	TRBJ2-7	ASGISYEQY
TRBV7-2	TRBJ2-3	ASSLGSPGGPYNTQY
TRBV20-1	-	SARGTSGRSEQY
TRBV19	TRBJ2-3	ASSRLEDTQY
TRBV12-3/TRBV12-4	TRBJ2-3	ASSLGSGTDTQY
TRBV7-2	-	ASSGTSSSYNEQY
TRBV5-4	TRBJ2-3	ASSLSVGGQDTQY
TRBV14	TRBJ2-1	ASSKRQTISSYNEQF
TRBV5-1	TRBJ2-7	ASSLNHNLGEQY
TRBV2	TRBJ1-4	ASSGDGKLF
TRBV29-1	TRBJ2-1	SVSEEAISYNEQF
TRBV6-5	TRBJ2-4	ASSYSFNRGGGIQY
TRBV6-2/TRBV6-3	TRBJ2-1	ASSSGGPKNEQF
TRBV5-1	TRBJ2-5	ASRETGTAPQETQY
TRBV25-1	TRBJ1-2	ASSAGTTGGYT
TRBV5-1	TRBJ1-2	ASSFQTGQLYGYT
TRBV11-2	TRBJ1-2	ASSLGDRMGDGYT
TRBV3-1	TRBJ2-1	ASSQSQGNEQF
TRBV5-5	-	ASSSGTGANQPQY
TRBV5-4	TRBJ2-1	ASSRGGGGNEQF